The source of this TCR beta chain is a study of beta chain features in type 1 diabetes. Study results and limitations: In comparison with healthy donors, patients had naive, central memory and Treg TCRB repertoires that appeared more similar. More deletions and fewer insertions at VDJ junctions were found in patients with type 1 diabetes. Within each of all four CD4+ subsets, Type 1 diabetes patients had TCRB CDR3s that were moderately but significantly shorter.

This clone was counted between two and nine times. The antigen is unknown. This same CDR3 is encoded by further DNA sequences in the sample. The whole isolated RNA underwent reverse transcription, so sequencing captured expressed TCRB transcripts. Generated by immunoSEQ multiplex PCR, the TCRdb table keeps only in-frame clones and is missing some. The table has hundreds of thousands of clones, over 12% seen once. Researchers reported sorting CD4+ naive, central memory, regulatory and stem cell-like memory cells via CD45RO/CCR7/CD25/CD127/CD95/CD27. The TCR comes from a young man with type 1 diabetes. What was sequenced was naive CD4+ T cells from blood.

As DNA, the CDR3 is TGTGCCAGCAGCTTTCAGGGGTACCAAGAGACCCAGTACTTC. Its protein is CASSFQGYQETQYF. This chain joins TRBV7-2 and TRBJ2-5, with D possibly TRBD1 on 6 matching bases. Germline V gives CDR1 SGHTA, CDR2 FQGNSA. The germline V and J ends were trimmed by 3 bases and 0 bases, with 8 bases remaining between them. This CDR3 has 14 amino acids.